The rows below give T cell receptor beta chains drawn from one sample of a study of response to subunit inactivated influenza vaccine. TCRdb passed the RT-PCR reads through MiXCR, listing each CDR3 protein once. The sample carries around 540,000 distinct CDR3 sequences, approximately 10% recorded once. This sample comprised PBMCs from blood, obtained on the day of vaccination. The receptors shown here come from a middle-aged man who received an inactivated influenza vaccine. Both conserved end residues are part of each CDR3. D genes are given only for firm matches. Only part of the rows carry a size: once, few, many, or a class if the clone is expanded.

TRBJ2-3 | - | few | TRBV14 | TGTGCCAGCAGCCAAGATCTAGCGTCGGGCACAGATACGCAGTATTTT | CASSQDLASGTDTQYF
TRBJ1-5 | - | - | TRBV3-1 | TGTGCCAGCAGCCCGACCGGGGGTGGTCAGCCCCAGCATTTT | CASSPTGGGQPQHF
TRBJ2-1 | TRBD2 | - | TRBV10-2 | TGCGCCAGCTGGGTAGCGGGGGGCCCACGTCCTTACAATGAGCAGTTCTTC | CASWVAGGPRPYNEQFF
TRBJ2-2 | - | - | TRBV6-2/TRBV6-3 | TGTGCCAGCAGTTACACTGGCCGCAGGGGAACCGGGGAGCTGTTTTTT | CASSYTGRRGTGELFF
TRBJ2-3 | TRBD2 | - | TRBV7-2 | TGTGCCAGCAGCTTTCCAGCGGGAGGGGTTGGAACAGATACGCAGTATTTT | CASSFPAGGVGTDTQYF
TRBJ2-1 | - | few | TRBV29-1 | TGCAGCGTTGAAGATCCTGTGTCGGATGAGCAGTTCTTC | CSVEDPVSDEQFF
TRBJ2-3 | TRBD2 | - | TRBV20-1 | TGCAGTGCTAACAGACTAGCTGGGTACGTGGAAGATACGCAGTATTTT | CSANRLAGYVEDTQYF
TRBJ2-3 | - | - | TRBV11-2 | TGTGCCAGCAGCTTAGTCGAGCGGAGAACAGATACGCAGTATTTT | CASSLVERRTDTQYF
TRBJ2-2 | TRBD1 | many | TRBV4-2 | TGTGCCAGCAGCCGGGGACAGGGAAAAACCGGGGAGCTGTTTTTT | CASSRGQGKTGELFF
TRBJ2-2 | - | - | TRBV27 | TGTGCCAGCAGTTTCTTAACAGGGAATTGGGGCACCGGGGAGCTGTTTTTT | CASSFLTGNWGTGELFF
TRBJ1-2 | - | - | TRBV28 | TGTGCCAGCAGAGCCCCCCACCTAACAGATCAATATGGCTACACCTTC | CASRAPHLTDQYGYTF
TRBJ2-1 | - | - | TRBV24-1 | TGTGCCACCAGTTCTCCCCAAGGGAATGAGCAGTTCTTC | CATSSPQGNEQFF
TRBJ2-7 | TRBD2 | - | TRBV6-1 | TGTGCCAGCAGTAAGACTAGCGGGGTGTACGAGCAGTACTTC | CASSKTSGVYEQYF
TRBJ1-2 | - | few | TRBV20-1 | TGCAGTGCTAGAGATCTTAGCGTCTATGGCTACACCTTC | CSARDLSVYGYTF
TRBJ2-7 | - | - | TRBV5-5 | TGTGCCAGCAGCTTCCGGGACACCCTCCCGTGGGAGCAGTACTTC | CASSFRDTLPWEQYF
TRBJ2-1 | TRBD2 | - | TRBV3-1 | TGTGCCAGCAGCTTGCGGGGGGGAGTCAATGAGCAGTTCTTC | CASSLRGGVNEQFF
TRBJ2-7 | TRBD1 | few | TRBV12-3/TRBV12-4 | TGTGCCAGCAGTTCAGCGCACAGGGGGAACTACGAGCAGTACTTC | CASSSAHRGNYEQYF
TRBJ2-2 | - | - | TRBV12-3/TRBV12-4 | TGTGCCAGCAGTTTAAGAGCGACTCGAAACACCGGGGAGCTGTTTTTT | CASSLRATRNTGELFF
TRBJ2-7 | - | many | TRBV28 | TGTGCCAGCAGTTTAACAGGACGCACCTACGAGCAGTACTTC | CASSLTGRTYEQYF
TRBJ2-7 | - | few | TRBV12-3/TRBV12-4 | TGTGCCAGCAGTTTTATGGGAATTTTGGGGGAGTCGCACGAGCAGTACTTC | CASSFMGILGESHEQYF
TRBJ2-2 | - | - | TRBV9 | TGTGCCAGCAGCGTAGAAGGGGGAGGCCGGGAGCTGTTTTTT | CASSVEGGGRELFF
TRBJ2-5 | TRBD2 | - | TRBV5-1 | TGCGCCAGCAGCTTTTCCGGACTAGCGGGAAATCCCTTTTACCAAGAGACCCAGTACTTC | CASSFSGLAGNPFYQETQYF
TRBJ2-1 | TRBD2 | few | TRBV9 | TGTGCCAGCAGCCCCCGGGGTAGCGGGGGGGACAATGAGCAGTTCTTC | CASSPRGSGGDNEQFF
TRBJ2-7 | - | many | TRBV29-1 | TGCAGCGTAGCCCGGGGGGCTCACTACGAGCAGTACTTC | CSVARGAHYEQYF
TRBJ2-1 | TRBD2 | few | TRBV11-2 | TGTGCCAGCAGCTTAGATAGGGTACTAGCGGGAAACTACAATGAGCAGTTCTTC | CASSLDRVLAGNYNEQFF
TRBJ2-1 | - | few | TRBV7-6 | TGTGCCAGCAGCTTAGAGTTCCGGATAGACAATGAGCAGTTCTTC | CASSLEFRIDNEQFF
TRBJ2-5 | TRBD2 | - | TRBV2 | TGTGCCAGCAGTGATGGGTTGACTAGCGACCAAGAGACCCAGTACTTC | CASSDGLTSDQETQYF
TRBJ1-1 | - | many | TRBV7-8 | TGTGCCAGCAGCTTCGTTGGTGAAGCTTTCTTT | CASSFVGEAFF
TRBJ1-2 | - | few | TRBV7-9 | TGTGCCAGCAGCTTAGAGGTCAGGGAGTCTCATGGCTACACCTTC | CASSLEVRESHGYTF
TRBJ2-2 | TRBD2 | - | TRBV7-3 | TGTGCCAGCAGCTTAACTGCTAGCGGGAGGTATGCCGGGGAGCTGTTTTTT | CASSLTASGRYAGELFF
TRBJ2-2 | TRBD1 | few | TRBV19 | TGTGCCAGTAGAGGGACAGGGACGTGGCGGGAGCTGTTTTTT | CASRGTGTWRELFF
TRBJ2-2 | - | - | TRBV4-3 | TGCGCCAGCAGCCAAGAAGCGGCCGGGGAGCTGTTTTTT | CASSQEAAGELFF
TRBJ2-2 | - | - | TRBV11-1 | TGTGCCAGCAGAGGGGTCCCCGGGGAGCTGTTTTTT | CASRGVPGELFF
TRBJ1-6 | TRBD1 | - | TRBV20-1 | TGCTCACCGGGACAGGGGCGAACGCCCCTCCACTTT | CSPGQGRTPLHF
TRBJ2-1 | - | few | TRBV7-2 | TGTGCCAGCAGCCAGCAGGCTGGGTTTTTGTCCTACAATGAGCAGTTCTTC | CASSQQAGFLSYNEQFF
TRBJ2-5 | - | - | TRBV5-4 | TGTGCCAGCAGCTTCCCCGGGGTCCAAGAGACCCAGTACTTC | CASSFPGVQETQYF
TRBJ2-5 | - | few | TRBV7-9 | TGTGCCACCGGGGGAGGCAAATCGGGGTCAACCATTTTTACCCAGTACTTC | CATGGGKSGSTIFTQYF
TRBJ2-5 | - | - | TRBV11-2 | TGTGCCAGCAGGTTCAGCGGTGGGGAGACCCAGTACTTC | CASRFSGGETQYF
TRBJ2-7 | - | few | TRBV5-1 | TGCGCCAGCAGGGTGGAGAGGGGTGGCGAGCAGTACTTC | CASRVERGGEQYF
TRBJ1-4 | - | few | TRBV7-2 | TGTGCCAGCAGCTTAGCACCGCCAACTAATGAAAAACTGTTTTTT | CASSLAPPTNEKLFF